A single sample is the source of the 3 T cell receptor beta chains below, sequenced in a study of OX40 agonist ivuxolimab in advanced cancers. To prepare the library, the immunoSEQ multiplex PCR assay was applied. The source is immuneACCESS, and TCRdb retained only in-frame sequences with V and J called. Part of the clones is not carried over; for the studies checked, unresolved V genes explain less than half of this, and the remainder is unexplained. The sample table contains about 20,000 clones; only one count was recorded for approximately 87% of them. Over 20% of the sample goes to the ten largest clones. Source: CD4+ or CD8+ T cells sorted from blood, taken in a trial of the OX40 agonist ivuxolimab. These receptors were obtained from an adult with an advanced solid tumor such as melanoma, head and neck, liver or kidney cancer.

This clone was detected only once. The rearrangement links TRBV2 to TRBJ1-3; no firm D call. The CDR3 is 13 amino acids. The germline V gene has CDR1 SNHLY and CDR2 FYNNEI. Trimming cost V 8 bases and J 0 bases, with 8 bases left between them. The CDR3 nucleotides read TGTGCCAGCCCGGCCTACTCTGGAAACACCATATATTTT. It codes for CASPAYSGNTIYF.

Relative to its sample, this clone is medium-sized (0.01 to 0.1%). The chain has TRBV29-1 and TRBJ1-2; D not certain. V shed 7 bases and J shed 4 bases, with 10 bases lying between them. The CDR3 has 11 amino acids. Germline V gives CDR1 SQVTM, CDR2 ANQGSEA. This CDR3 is CSAPGSYGYTF. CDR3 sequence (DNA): TGCAGCGCTCCCGGCAGCTATGGCTACACCTTC. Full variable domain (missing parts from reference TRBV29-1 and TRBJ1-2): SAVISQKPSRDICQRGTSLTIQCQVDSQVTMMFWYRQQPGQSLTLIATANQGSEATYESGFVIDKFPISRPNLTFSTLTVSNMSPEDSSIYLCSAPGSYGYTFGSGTRLTVV.

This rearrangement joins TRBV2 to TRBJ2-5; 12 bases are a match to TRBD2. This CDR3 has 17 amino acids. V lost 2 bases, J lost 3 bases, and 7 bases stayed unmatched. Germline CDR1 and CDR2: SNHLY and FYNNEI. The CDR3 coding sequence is TGTGCCAGCAGTGAATGGGCTAGCGGGGGGGAGAAAGAGACCCAGTACTTC. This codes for CASSEWASGGEKETQYF.